The rows below give T cell receptor beta chains drawn from one sample of a study of cytotoxic CD8 clonotypes in ibrutinib-treated CLL. Libraries were prepared by immunoSEQ multiplex PCR; TCRdb keeps only in-frame clonotypes and omits some of them. The table includes hundreds of thousands of clones, about three quarters detected once. This specimen consisted of PBMCs, obtained after 12 months of ibrutinib treatment. The receptors derive from a human donor with chronic lymphocytic leukemia. CDR3s leave out the opening cysteine and the closing phenylalanine or tryptophan. D genes are given only for firm matches. Not every row has a clone size; where given, it reads once, few, many or a size class.

d_call clone_size j_call v_call cdr3_aa
TRBD1 . TRBJ1-2 TRBV5-1 ASRISGTGHGYT
. once TRBJ1-4 TRBV6-5 ASSYGQLNEKLF
. . TRBJ2-1 TRBV18 ASSWELNEQF
TRBD2 . TRBJ2-7 TRBV6-5 ASSYLMRTRRSEQY
TRBD2 . TRBJ2-3 TRBV19 ASGRDFSDTQY
. once TRBJ1-2 TRBV14 ASSQDAGWIGGYT
TRBD2 . TRBJ2-1 TRBV4-1 ASSQGEAGGYNEQF
. . TRBJ1-5 TRBV19 ASSDYRRDQPQH
. few TRBJ1-5 TRBV15 ATSRDRRGRSQPQH
. few TRBJ2-7 TRBV30 AWTQNPSDEQY
TRBD1 . TRBJ2-7 TRBV2 ASRRRDSTSREQY
. . TRBJ2-4 TRBV15 ATSRDWGRGPRQY
TRBD1 once TRBJ1-1 TRBV7-2 ASSEQGLGDTEAF
TRBD1 . TRBJ2-1 TRBV5-5 ASSRRQGVENEQF
. . TRBJ1-2 TRBV18 ASSPPGTLSRYGYT
TRBD1 few TRBJ1-2 TRBV2 ASSRDRELVYGYT
. . TRBJ2-1 TRBV27 ASSGAGSGGNEQF